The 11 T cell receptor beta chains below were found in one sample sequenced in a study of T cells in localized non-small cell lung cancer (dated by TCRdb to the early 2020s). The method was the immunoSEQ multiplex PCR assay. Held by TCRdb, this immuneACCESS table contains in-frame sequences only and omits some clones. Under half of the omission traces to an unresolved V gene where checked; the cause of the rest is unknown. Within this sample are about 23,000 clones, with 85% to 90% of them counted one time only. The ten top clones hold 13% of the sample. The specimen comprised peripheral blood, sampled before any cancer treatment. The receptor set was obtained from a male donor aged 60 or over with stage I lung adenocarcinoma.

The CDR3, as DNA: TGTGCCAGCAGCTTAGTTGGACAGGAACTCTATGGCTACACCTTC. Its protein product is CASSLVGQELYGYTF. This chain links TRBV7-9 with TRBJ1-2, with TRBD1 identical over 7 bases. Trimming cost V 1 base and J 4 bases; bases outside gene matches: 6. The CDR3 covers 15 residues. Germline-derived CDR1 and CDR2 are SEHNR and FQNEAQ (reference sequence). Together with reference TRBV7-9 and TRBJ1-2, the CDR3 gives the full variable domain: DTGVSQNPRHKITKRGQNVTFRCDPISEHNRLYWYRQTLGQGPEFLTYFQNEAQLEKSRLLSDRFSAERPKGSFSTLEIQRTEQGDSAMYLCASSLVGQELYGYTFGSGTRLTVV.

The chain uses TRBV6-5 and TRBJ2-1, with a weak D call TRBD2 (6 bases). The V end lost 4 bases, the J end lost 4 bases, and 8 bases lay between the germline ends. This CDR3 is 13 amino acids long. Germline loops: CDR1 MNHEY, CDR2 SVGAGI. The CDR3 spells CASSSGLYNEQFF. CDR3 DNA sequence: TGTGCCAGCAGTTCGGGACTTTACAATGAGCAGTTCTTC.

CDR3 sequence reads: CASSLGYGQGERSQHF. The CDR3 DNA reads as TGTGCCAGCAGCTTAGGATACGGGCAGGGAGAGAGGTCCCAGCATTTT. V is TRBV7-2 and J is TRBJ1-5; D may be TRBD1 (5 bases). Per germline, CDR1 SGHTA and CDR2 FQGNSA. The CDR3 is 16 residues long. V was trimmed by 1 base and J by 11 bases, leaving 21 bases between them.

The CDR3 sequence: CASSPISTGNNEKLFF. The CDR3 nucleotides read TGTGCCAGCTCACCTATATCGACAGGGAATAATGAAAAACTGTTTTTT. J is TRBJ1-4 and V is TRBV18; 7 positions match TRBD1. There are 16 residues in the CDR3. V was pared by 3 bases and J by 4 bases, with 8 bases of the junction left unmatched. From germline, CDR1 is KGHSH and CDR2 LQKENI. Full variable domain (rest looked up from reference TRBV18 and TRBJ1-4): NAGVMQNPRHLVRRRGQEARLRCSPMKGHSHVYWYRQLPEEGLKFMVYLQKENIIDESGMPKERFSAEFPKEGPSILRIQQVVRGDSAAYFCASSPISTGNNEKLFFGSGTQLSVL.

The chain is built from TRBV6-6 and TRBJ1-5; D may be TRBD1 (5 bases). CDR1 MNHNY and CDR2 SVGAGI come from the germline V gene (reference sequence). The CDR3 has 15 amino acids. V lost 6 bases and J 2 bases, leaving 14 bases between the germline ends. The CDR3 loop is CASSWGTLGNQPQHF. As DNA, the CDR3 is TGTGCCAGCAGCTGGGGGACTTTGGGCAATCAGCCCCAGCATTTT.

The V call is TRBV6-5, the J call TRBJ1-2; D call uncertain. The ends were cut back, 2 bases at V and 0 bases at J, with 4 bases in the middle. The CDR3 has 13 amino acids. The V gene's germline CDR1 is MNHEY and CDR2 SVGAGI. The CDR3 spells CASSYRANYGYTF. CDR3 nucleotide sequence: TGTGCCAGCAGTTACAGGGCTAACTATGGCTACACCTTC.

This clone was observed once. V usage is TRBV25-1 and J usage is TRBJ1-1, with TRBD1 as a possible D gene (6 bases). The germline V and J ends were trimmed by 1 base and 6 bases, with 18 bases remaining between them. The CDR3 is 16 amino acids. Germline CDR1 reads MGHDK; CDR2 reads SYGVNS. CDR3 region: CASSEWGRGREAEAFF. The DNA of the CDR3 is TGTGCCAGCAGTGAATGGGGCAGGGGAAGGGAGGCTGAAGCTTTCTTT.

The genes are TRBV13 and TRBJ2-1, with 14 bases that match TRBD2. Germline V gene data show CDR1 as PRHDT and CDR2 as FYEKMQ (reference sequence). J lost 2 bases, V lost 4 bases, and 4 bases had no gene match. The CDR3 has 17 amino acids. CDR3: CASSSGLAGVTYNEQFF. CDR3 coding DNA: TGTGCCAGCAGCTCGGGACTAGCGGGAGTCACCTACAATGAGCAGTTCTTC.

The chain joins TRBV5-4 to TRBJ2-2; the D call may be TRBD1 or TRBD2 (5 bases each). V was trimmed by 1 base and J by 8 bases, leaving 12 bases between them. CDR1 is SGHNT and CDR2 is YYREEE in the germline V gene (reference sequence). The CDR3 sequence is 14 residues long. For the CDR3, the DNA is TGTGCCAGCAGCTTGAGGGGACCTCCGGGGGAGCTGTTTTTT. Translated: CASSLRGPPGELFF. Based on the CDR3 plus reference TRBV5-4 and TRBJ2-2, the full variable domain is ETGVTQSPTHLIKTRGQQVTLRCSSQSGHNTVSWYQQALGQGPQFIFQYYREEENGRGNFPPRFSGLQFPNYSSELNVNALELDDSALYLCASSLRGPPGELFFGEGSRLTVL.

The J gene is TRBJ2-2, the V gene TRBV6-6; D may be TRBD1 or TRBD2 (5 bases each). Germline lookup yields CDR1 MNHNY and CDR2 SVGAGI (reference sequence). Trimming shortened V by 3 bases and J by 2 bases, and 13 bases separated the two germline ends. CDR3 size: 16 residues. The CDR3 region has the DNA TGTGCCAGCAGTTATACGGGACCGCGAAACACCGGGGAGCTGTTTTTT. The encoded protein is CASSYTGPRNTGELFF.

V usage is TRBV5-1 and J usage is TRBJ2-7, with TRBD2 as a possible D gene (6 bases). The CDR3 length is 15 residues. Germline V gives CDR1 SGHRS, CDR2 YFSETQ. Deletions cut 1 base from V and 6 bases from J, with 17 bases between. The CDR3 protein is CASSLMTGGGSEQYF. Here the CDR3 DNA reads TGCGCCAGCAGCTTGATGACGGGTGGGGGGTCCGAGCAGTACTTC.